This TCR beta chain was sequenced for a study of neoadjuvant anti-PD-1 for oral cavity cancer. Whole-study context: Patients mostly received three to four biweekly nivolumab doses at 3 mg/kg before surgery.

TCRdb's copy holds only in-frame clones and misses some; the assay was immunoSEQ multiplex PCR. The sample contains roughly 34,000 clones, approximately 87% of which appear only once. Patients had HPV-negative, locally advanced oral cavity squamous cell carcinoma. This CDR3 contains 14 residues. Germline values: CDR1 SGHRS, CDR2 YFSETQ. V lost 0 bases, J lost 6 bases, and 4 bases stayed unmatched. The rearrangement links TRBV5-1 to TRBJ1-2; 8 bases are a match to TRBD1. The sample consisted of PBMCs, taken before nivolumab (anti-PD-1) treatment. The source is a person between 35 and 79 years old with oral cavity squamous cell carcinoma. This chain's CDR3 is CASSLGGQGDGYTF. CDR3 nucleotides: TGCGCCAGCAGCTTGGGAGGACAGGGCGATGGCTACACCTTC. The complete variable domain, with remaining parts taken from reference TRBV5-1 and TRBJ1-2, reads KAGVTQTPRYLIKTRGQQVTLSCSPISGHRSVSWYQQTPGQGLQFLFEYFSETQRNKGNFPGRFSGRQFSNSRSEMNVSTLELGDSALYLCASSLGGQGDGYTFGSGTRLTVV.